What follows describes a single TCR beta chain. Its antigen is currently unknown. The sample is drawn from a study of molecular identifiers for immune sequencing clone quantification. Study context: Within a replicate experiment, RNA obtained from either roughly 20,000 or 100,000 naive CD8 cells was divided into five aliquots, and four of those aliquots were then sequenced.

With listed TCR primers and previously described methods, bulk TCR libraries were prepared. A single record per CDR3 protein comes from TCRdb applying MiXCR to the PCR reads. The sample gives around 100,000 distinct CDR3 sequences, 35% of which show up once; 9% to 10% is in the top ten. A CD8+CD4-CCR7+CD45RA+ phenotype served as the sorting definition for naive CD8 T cells. General study points: The share of molecules held by clones above 20 RNA copies was over 98% in effector cells and under 1% in naive cells.

The length of the CDR3 is 14 residues. Germline loops: CDR1 SNHLY, CDR2 FYNNEI. V gave up 1 base and J gave up 5 bases, with 8 bases separating them. The TCR comes from a human donor in good health. Some libraries in this study had Jurkat cell RNA spiked in. This chain links TRBV2 with TRBJ2-2, with D perhaps matching TRBD1 (5 bases). Sequencing was performed on naive CD8+ T cells from blood, with Jurkat cell RNA spiked in. Sample subset: FACS-sorted CD8+CD4-CCR7+CD45RA+ naive T cells. The CDR3 DNA is TGTGCCAGCAGTGAAGTCTACAGGACCGGGGAGCTGTTTTTT. Translating gives CASSEVYRTGELFF.